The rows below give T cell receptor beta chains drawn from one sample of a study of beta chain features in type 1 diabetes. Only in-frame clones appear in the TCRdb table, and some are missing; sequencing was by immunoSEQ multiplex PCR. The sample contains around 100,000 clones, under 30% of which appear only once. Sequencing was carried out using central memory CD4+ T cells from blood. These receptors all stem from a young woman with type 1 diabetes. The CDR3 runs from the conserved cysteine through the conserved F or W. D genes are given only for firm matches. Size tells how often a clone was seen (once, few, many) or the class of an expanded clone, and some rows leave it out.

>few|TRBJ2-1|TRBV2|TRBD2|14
TGTGCCAGCCTGAGCGGGAGCTCCTACAATGAGCAGTTCTTC
CASLSGSSYNEQFF
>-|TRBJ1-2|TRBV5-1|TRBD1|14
TGCGCCAGCAGCGCAGGGGACAGTTTCTTTGGCTACACCTTC
CASSAGDSFFGYTF
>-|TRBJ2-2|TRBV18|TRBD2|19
TGTGCCAGCTCAACGACTAGCGGGGCGGAGTTCGCGAACACCGGGGAGCTGTTTTTT
CASSTTSGAEFANTGELFF
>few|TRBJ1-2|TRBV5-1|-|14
TGCGCCAGCAGCTTGTCACAGGGTGGCCGGGGCTACACCTTC
CASSLSQGGRGYTF
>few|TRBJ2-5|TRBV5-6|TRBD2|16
TGTGCCAGCAGCCGACCGGGACTAGCACTTCAAGAGACCCAGTACTTC
CASSRPGLALQETQYF
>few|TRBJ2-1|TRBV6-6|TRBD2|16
TGTGCCAGCAGTGGAGGAAGACTAGCGGGAAACAATGAGCAGTTCTTC
CASSGGRLAGNNEQFF
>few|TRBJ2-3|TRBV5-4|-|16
TGTGCCAGCAGCTTGGGGTATGCGGCTAGCACAGATACGCAGTATTTT
CASSLGYAASTDTQYF
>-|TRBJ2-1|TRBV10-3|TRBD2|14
TGTGCCATCAGTGAGTCGGCTAGCGGGAGGGGCCAGTTCTTC
CAISESASGRGQFF
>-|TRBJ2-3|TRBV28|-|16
TGTGCCAGCAGTTCTTCACAGGGTGGGGGAGTGGATACGCAGTATTTT
CASSSSQGGGVDTQYF
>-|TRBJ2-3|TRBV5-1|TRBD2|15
TGCGCCAGCAGCGCGGGACTAAAATTCACAGATACGCAGTATTTT
CASSAGLKFTDTQYF
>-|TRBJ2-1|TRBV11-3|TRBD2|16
TGTGCCAGCAGCCCCGGCGGTAGCGGGAGGTTAAATGAGCAGTTCTTC
CASSPGGSGRLNEQFF
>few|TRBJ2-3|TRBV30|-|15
TGTGCCTGGAGTGGGGGGGGGCACTGGTCAGATACGCAGTATTTT
CAWSGGGHWSDTQYF
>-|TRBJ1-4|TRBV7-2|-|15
TGTGCCAGCAGCTTAGTGGGGGCGGCTAATGAAAAACTGTTTTTT
CASSLVGAANEKLFF
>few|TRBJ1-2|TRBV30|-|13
TGTGCCTGGAGTCCAGGGAATAACTATGGCTACACCTTC
CAWSPGNNYGYTF
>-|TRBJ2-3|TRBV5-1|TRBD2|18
TGCGCCAGCAGCTTGGCCCGGGGGGCTAGCGGGAGCACAGATACGCAGTATTTT
CASSLARGASGSTDTQYF
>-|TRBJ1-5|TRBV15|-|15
TGTGCCACCAGCAGCAAACGAGGGAAGGCTCAGCCCCAGCATTTT
CATSSKRGKAQPQHF
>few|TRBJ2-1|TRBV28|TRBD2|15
TGTGCCAGCCATCCTAGCGGTAGCTCCTACAATGAGCAGTTCTTC
CASHPSGSSYNEQFF
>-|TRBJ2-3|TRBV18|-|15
TGTGCCAGCTCACCACCGTCTACTAGCACAGATACGCAGTATTTT
CASSPPSTSTDTQYF
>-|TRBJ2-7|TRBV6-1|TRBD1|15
TGTGCCAGCAGTCCAAACCCGGGACAGATCTACGAGCAGTACTTC
CASSPNPGQIYEQYF
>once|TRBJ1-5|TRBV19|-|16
TGTGCCAGTACTCTGAGGTGGGTTTATAGCAATCAGCCCCAGCATTTT
CASTLRWVYSNQPQHF
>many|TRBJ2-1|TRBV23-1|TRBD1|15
TGCGCCAGCAGTCGTCGGACAGGGAAGTACAATGAGCAGTTCTTC
CASSRRTGKYNEQFF
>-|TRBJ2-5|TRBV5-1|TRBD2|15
TGCGCCAGCAGCTTGGGACTAGCGGTACAAGAGACCCAGTACTTC
CASSLGLAVQETQYF
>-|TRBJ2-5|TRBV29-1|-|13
TGCAGCGCCTCAACTAGAAGACAAGAGACCCAGTACTTC
CSASTRRQETQYF
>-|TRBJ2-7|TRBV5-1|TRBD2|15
TGCGCCAGCAGCTGGACTAGCGGGCCCTCCTACGAGCAGTACTTC
CASSWTSGPSYEQYF
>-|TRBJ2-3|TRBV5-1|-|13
TGCGCCAGCAGCTCCCTAATTACAGATACGCAGTATTTT
CASSSLITDTQYF
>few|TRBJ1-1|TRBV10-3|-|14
TGTGCCATCAAGCCGGGGGGTTTAGGAACTGAAGCTTTCTTT
CAIKPGGLGTEAFF
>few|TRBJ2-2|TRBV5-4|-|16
TGTGCCAGCAGCCAAAAATGGACAGCGAACACCGGGGAGCTGTTTTTT
CASSQKWTANTGELFF
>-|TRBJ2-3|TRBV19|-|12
TGTGCCAGTAGTGGAAACAGACATACGCAGTATTTT
CASSGNRHTQYF
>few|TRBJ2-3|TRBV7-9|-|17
TGTGCCAGCAGCTTAGACGGGCGCGGGATCCTTAGGGGTACGCAGTATTTT
CASSLDGRGILRGTQYF
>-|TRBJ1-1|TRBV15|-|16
TGTGCCACCAGCAGAGAGGCCACGGTAGTCGCGGCTGAAGCTTTCTTT
CATSREATVVAAEAFF
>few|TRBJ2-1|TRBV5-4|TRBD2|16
TGTGCCAGCAGCTTGGGGTCTAGCGGGAGCTACAATGAGCAGTTCTTC
CASSLGSSGSYNEQFF
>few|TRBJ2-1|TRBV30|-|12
TGTGCCTGGAGTGGCCCGGGCAATGAGCAGTTCTTC
CAWSGPGNEQFF
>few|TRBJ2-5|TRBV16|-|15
TGTGCCAGCAGCCAATTTGGACTCCTCCAAGAGACCCAGTACTTC
CASSQFGLLQETQYF
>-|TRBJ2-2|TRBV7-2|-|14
TGTGCCAGCAGCTTCAAGGGGAAGGCCGGGGAGCTGTTTTTT
CASSFKGKAGELFF
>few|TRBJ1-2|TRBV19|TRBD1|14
TGTGCCAGTAGTCCAAACAGGGGTAACTATGGCTACACCTTC
CASSPNRGNYGYTF
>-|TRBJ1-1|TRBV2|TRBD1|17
TGTGCCAGCAGTGGGCCGGGACAGGGGCGGATGAACACTGAAGCTTTCTTT
CASSGPGQGRMNTEAFF
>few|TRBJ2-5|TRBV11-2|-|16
TGTGCCAGCAGCTACCGTCCGGACAGCCCAACAGAGACCCAGTACTTC
CASSYRPDSPTETQYF
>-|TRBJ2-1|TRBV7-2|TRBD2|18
TGTGCCAGCAGCTTAAAGGCCTCTGGGACTAGCGGGTACAATGAGCAGTTCTTC
CASSLKASGTSGYNEQFF
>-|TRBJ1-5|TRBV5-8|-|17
TGTGCCAGCAGCTTGGGGACCTTGAGCGGACTTGATCAGCCCCAGCATTTT
CASSLGTLSGLDQPQHF
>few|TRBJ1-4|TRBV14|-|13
TGTGCCAGCAGCCAAGGCTTAGATGAAAAACTGTTTTTT
CASSQGLDEKLFF
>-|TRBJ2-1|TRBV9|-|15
TGTGCCAGCAGCGCTACGCCCCGATCTTACAATGAGCAGTTCTTC
CASSATPRSYNEQFF
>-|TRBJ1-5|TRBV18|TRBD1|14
TGTGCCAGCTCCCACAGGGGATCGGATCAGCCCCAGCATTTT
CASSHRGSDQPQHF
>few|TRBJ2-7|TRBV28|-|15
TGTGCCAGCAGTCCTCCCAGGATCCAGCCCGGCGAGCAGTACTTC
CASSPPRIQPGEQYF
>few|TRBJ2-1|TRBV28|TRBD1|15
TGTGCCAGCAGCCGCCCGGGACAGGGTGGAGGCCGCCCCTTCTTC
CASSRPGQGGGRPFF
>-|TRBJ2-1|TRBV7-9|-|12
TGTGCCAGCAGCTCCCAGGGGAATGAGCAGTTCTTC
CASSSQGNEQFF
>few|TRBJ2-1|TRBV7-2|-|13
TGTGCCAGCAGCTTATTTGGGGGGAATGAGCAGTTCTTC
CASSLFGGNEQFF
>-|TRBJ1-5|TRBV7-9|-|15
TGTGCCAGCAGCCCCCAGGGCGGCGGAATGCAGCCCCAGCATTTT
CASSPQGGGMQPQHF
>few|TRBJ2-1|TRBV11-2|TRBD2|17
TGTGCCAGCAGCCTCACGACTAGCGGGAGCTGGGGTCATGAGCAGTTCTTC
CASSLTTSGSWGHEQFF
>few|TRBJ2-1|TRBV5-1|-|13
TGCGCCAGCGGATACAGGGATTACAATGAGCAGTTCTTC
CASGYRDYNEQFF
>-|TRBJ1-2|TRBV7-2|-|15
TGTGCCAGCAGCTCGCGACAGTCAGGAAACTATGGCTACACCTTC
CASSSRQSGNYGYTF
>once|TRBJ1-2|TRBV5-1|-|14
TGCGCCAGCAGCTTTGGAGGGGCAGGCGGCGGCTACACCTTC
CASSFGGAGGGYTF
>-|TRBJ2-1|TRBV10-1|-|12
TGCGCCAGCAGTTCTTTGTACAATGAGCAGTTCTTC
CASSSLYNEQFF
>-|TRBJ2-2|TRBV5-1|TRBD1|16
TGCGCCAGCAGCCCACAGGGGGCGCTGGGCACCGGGGAGCTGTTTTTT
CASSPQGALGTGELFF